This T cell receptor (beta chain) was sequenced for a study of radiotherapy plus CTLA-4 blockade in lung cancer. General observations from the study: Blood TCR clones of tumor origin expanded after radiotherapy plus ipilimumab.

Receiving focal radiation plus CTLA-4 blockade with ipilimumab were patients who had chemo-refractory metastatic non-small-cell lung cancer. The CDR3 length is 15 residues. Trimming cost V 5 bases and J 4 bases, with 12 bases left between them. Germline lookup yields CDR1 MNHNS and CDR2 SASEGT. Assay: immunoSEQ multiplex PCR; the TCRdb copy retains only in-frame clones and omits some. The table has roughly 50,000 clones, 60% to 80% seen once; the top ten hold more than 9.5%. This clone was seen a single time. Its antigen remains unknown. The sequence was obtained from a human donor with non-small cell lung cancer who had stable disease on radiotherapy plus ipilimumab. This specimen was peripheral blood, taken from a patient treated with radiotherapy plus ipilimumab. The rearrangement joins TRBV6-1 to TRBJ2-6, with a tentative D call TRBD2 (6 bases). The CDR3 DNA is TGTGCCAGCAGTCCTGGGGGGTCCGGGGCCAACGTCCTGACTTTC. It is translated as CASSPGGSGANVLTF.